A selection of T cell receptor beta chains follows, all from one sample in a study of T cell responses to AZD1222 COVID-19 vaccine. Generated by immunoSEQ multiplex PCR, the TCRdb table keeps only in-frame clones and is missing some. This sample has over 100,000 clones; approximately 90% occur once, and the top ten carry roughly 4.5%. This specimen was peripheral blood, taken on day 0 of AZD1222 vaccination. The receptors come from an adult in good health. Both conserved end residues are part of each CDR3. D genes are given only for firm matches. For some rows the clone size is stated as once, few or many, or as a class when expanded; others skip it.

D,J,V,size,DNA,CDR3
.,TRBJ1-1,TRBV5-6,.,TGTGCCAGCAGCTTAATGCGGGGGACGTCTGAAGCTTTCTTT,CASSLMRGTSEAFF
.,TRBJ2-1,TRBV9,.,TGTGCCAGCAGTTTACCGGGCCTCAGGCATGAGCAGTTCTTC,CASSLPGLRHEQFF
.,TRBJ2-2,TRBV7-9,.,TGTGCCAGCAGTCACAGGGAAAGGGGCGGGGAGCTGTTTTTT,CASSHRERGGELFF
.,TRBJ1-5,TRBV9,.,TGTGCCAGCAGCCACGGACTGTCCGTAGCCCAGCATTTT,CASSHGLSVAQHF
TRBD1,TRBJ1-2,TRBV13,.,TGTGCCAGCAGCATCCAGGGGGCGGACTATGGCTACACCTTC,CASSIQGADYGYTF
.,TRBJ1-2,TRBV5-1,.,TGCGCCAGCAGCCCGGTCGGGGGATCCTATGGCTACACCTTC,CASSPVGGSYGYTF
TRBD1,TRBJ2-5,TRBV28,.,TGTGCCAGCAGCTTATCACAGGGGGCTGGGGAGACCCAGTACTTC,CASSLSQGAGETQYF
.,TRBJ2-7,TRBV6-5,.,TGTGCCAGCAGCCCCGTGGAGAGCTCCTACGAGCAGTACTTC,CASSPVESSYEQYF
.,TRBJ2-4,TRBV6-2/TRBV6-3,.,TGTGCCAGCAGTCCCGAGGAGGGGGCTGAGGACATTCAGTACTTC,CASSPEEGAEDIQYF
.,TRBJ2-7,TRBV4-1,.,TGCGCCAGCAGCCACGGGCCCTACGAGCAGTACTTC,CASSHGPYEQYF
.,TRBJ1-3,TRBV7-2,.,TGTGCCAGCAGCTCAGGGCGGCGGGGATCTGGAAACACCATATATTTT,CASSSGRRGSGNTIYF
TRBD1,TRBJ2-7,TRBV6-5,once,TGTGCCAGCAGAGCCTCAGAAGGGACAGCCTACGAGCAGTACTTC,CASRASEGTAYEQYF
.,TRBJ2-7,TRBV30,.,TGTGCCTGGAGGCCACCCAGTAGGAACGAGCAGTACTTC,CAWRPPSRNEQYF
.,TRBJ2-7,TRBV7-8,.,TGTGCCAGCAGCCGGGGGAACGAGCAGTACTTC,CASSRGNEQYF
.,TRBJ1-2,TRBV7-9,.,TGTGCCAGCAGCTTAGACCAGGGTTGGGACTATGGCTACACCTTC,CASSLDQGWDYGYTF
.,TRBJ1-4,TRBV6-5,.,TGTGCCAGCAGCGGTTATAATGAAAAACTGTTTTTT,CASSGYNEKLFF
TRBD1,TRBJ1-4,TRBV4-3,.,TGCGCCAGCAGCCAAGAGGGGGGGACAGGGTATCAGAATGAAAAACTGTTTTTT,CASSQEGGTGYQNEKLFF
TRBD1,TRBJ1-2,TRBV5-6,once,TGTGCCAGCAGCTTGACAGGGGAGAATGGCTACACCTTC,CASSLTGENGYTF
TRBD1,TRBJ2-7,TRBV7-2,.,TGTGCCAGCAGCTTAGACTGGACTCCGGGACAGGGGGACTACGAGCAGTACTTC,CASSLDWTPGQGDYEQYF
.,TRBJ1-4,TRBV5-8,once,TGTGCCAGCAGCCTTGGAGGGGGGCTGTTTTTT,CASSLGGGLFF
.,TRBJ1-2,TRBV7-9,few,TGTGCCAGCAGCTTAGTTGGGGACAGCTACACCTTC,CASSLVGDSYTF
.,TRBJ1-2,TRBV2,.,TGTGCCAGCAGTGAGGGACGCAGCTATGGCTACACCTTC,CASSEGRSYGYTF
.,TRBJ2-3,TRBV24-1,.,TGTGCCACCAGTGATTTGCCAGATACGCAGTATTTT,CATSDLPDTQYF
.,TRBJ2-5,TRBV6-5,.,TGTGCCAGCAGTTACAGCAGGGGAGAGACCCAGTACTTC,CASSYSRGETQYF
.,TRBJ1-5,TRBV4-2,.,TGTGCCAGCAGTCCGAGGGGGAATCAGCCCCAGCATTTT,CASSPRGNQPQHF
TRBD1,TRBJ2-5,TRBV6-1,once,TGTGCCAGCAGTGAAACCGGGACAGTGGGGACCCAGTACTTC,CASSETGTVGTQYF
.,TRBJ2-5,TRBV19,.,TGTGCCAGTAGTAATTGGGCAGGGTATTTCCAAGAGACCCAGTACTTC,CASSNWAGYFQETQYF
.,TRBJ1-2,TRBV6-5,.,TGTGCCAGCAGTTACATGTTTTGGGGGGACTATGGCTACACCTTC,CASSYMFWGDYGYTF
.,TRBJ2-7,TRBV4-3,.,TGCGCCAGCTCCCCTTCGCCCGGGAGCTCCTACGAGCAGTACTTC,CASSPSPGSSYEQYF
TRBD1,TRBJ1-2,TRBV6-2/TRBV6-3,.,TGTGCCAGCAGCCCGGGACAGTTCTATGGCTACACCTTC,CASSPGQFYGYTF
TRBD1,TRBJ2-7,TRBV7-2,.,TGTGCCAGCAGCTTAGCGGGACAGGGCTCCTTCGTTCGGGAGCAGTACTTC,CASSLAGQGSFVREQYF
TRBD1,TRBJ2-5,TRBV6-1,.,TGTGCCAGCAGTGACCGACAGGGTTTAGAGACCCAGTACTTC,CASSDRQGLETQYF
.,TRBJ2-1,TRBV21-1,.,TGTGCCAGCAGCTTATGGTGCGGGGGCTCCTACAATGAGCAGTTCTTC,CASSLWCGGSYNEQFF